These T cell receptor beta chains were read from a single sample in a study of blood T cell repertoires in COVID-19. Profiled with immunoSEQ multiplex PCR; TCRdb holds only in-frame clones, not every one. The data contain approximately 120,000 clones, around 74% of them seen just once; the ten biggest clones take up 5.5%. Sample: peripheral blood. The receptor source for this set is a man aged 60 to 75 with acute or convalescent COVID-19. The CDR3 runs from the conserved cysteine through the conserved F or W.

TRBV24-1	CATSDHQGNQPQHF
TRBV3-1/TRBV3-2	CASSARDRGEGNEKLFF
TRBV19	CASSAPGQAYGYTF
TRBV7-2	CASSPRGGSYNEQFF
TRBV27	CASSLFVGNTQYF
TRBV18	CASSSGQGVWYGYTF
TRBV9	CASSVGTGYEKLFF
TRBV5-8	CASSLDVRDTGELFF
TRBV12-5	CASGLEPGLANEQFF
TRBV30	CAWSPKGTAQETQYF
TRBV4-1	CASSRISGGINNEQFF
TRBV7-8	CASSPPGPEQYF
TRBV3-1/TRBV3-2	CASSQRVGSSEAFF
TRBV5-6	CASMPLGRDRLSYEQYF
TRBV28	CASSFMESSGNTIYF
TRBV21-1	CASSKKGNGLGLRFF
TRBV9	CASSARQGLMNTEAFF
TRBV5-1	CASSFSLDRGNSPLHF
TRBV5-1	CASSFWTGNEKLFF
TRBV5-1	CASLPVTGASGYTF
TRBV9	CASSASTGGADGYTF
TRBV6-5	CASSYSNRAEDGYTF
TRBV28	CASSQDSSIAYEQYF
TRBV30	CAWSVSGRGRRKLFF
TRBV11-2	CASSFTGVANGYTF
TRBV6-2/TRBV6-3	CASSHLRGQSYGYTF
TRBV5-1	CASSYNAGGNTEAFF
TRBV5-1	CATRLGGSNEKLFF
TRBV5-1	CASREWTGANEKLFF
TRBV30	CAWSVPIWHIQYF
TRBV27	CASSLQGTGELFF
TRBV19	CASSAPGLAGAYNEQFF
TRBV18	CASSGSVQETQYF
TRBV21-1	CASTGTSVAGTNYEQYF
TRBV3-1/TRBV3-2	CASSRRLAGGNEQFF
TRBV24-1	CATSDRGQGDYGYTF
TRBV5-1	CASSGGAITDTQYF
TRBV18	CASSPNGGFFGYTF
TRBV5-6	CASSFNRGQSTEAFF
TRBV6-1	CASSGGNQGRGYGYTF
TRBV30	CAWSGRGEKLFF
TRBV24-1	CATSEQGSGYTF
TRBV6-1	CASSDLGLERSTQYF
TRBV25-1	CASSDRTNPSYNSPLHF
TRBV28	CASSLAGQGSTEAFF
TRBV19	CASSINGEETQYF
TRBV6-5	CASKGQGNTGELFF
TRBV7-3	CASSLRGGTRVTDTQYF
TRBV10-2	CASSVRGTEAFF
TRBV9	CASSGQGGYGYTF
TRBV3-1/TRBV3-2	CASSQDGGLTEAFF
TRBV7-6	CASSLGQNNNEKLFF